These T cell receptor beta chains were read from a single sample in a study of blood T cell repertoires in COVID-19. Sequencing used immunoSEQ multiplex PCR; TCRdb keeps in-frame clones, though not all of them. The profile covers over 200,000 clones, with over 80% appearing a single time and roughly 5% taken by the ten largest. Sample: peripheral blood. These receptors were obtained from a human donor in a cohort sampled during active COVID-19. The conserved cysteine and the conserved F or W are not part of the CDR3 here. Fields, in order: V gene, J gene, CDR3 protein.

v_gene: TRBV4-1; j_gene: TRBJ1-1; CDR3aa: ASSQEDRATEAF
v_gene: TRBV9; j_gene: TRBJ2-7; CDR3aa: ASSVWTSGRSWDEQY
v_gene: TRBV28; j_gene: TRBJ2-5; CDR3aa: ASSLLGGETQY
v_gene: TRBV7-9; j_gene: TRBJ1-1; CDR3aa: ASSLTVNTEAF
v_gene: TRBV3-1/TRBV3-2; j_gene: TRBJ1-5; CDR3aa: ASSQGGGQPQH
v_gene: TRBV9; j_gene: TRBJ2-1; CDR3aa: ASSPRPVAGYNEQF
v_gene: TRBV7-9; j_gene: TRBJ2-7; CDR3aa: ASSLQGLTYEQY
v_gene: TRBV15; j_gene: TRBJ2-1; CDR3aa: ATSRSAGGTSSYNEQF
v_gene: TRBV5-6; j_gene: TRBJ2-7; CDR3aa: ASSLDVSSYEQY
v_gene: TRBV29-1; j_gene: TRBJ2-7; CDR3aa: SVRDRGPYEQY
v_gene: TRBV5-1; j_gene: TRBJ1-1; CDR3aa: ASSLTGQGNTEAF
v_gene: TRBV7-2; j_gene: TRBJ2-7; CDR3aa: ASSLGLDSLYEQY
v_gene: TRBV11-2; j_gene: TRBJ2-7; CDR3aa: ASSSHNTYEQY
v_gene: TRBV30; j_gene: TRBJ2-7; CDR3aa: AWSVLRYVTYEQY
v_gene: TRBV5-1; j_gene: TRBJ1-4; CDR3aa: ASSSATNEKLF
v_gene: TRBV6-5; j_gene: TRBJ2-7; CDR3aa: ASSYSMRREQY
v_gene: TRBV7-9; j_gene: TRBJ1-1; CDR3aa: ASSIQSGTEAF
v_gene: TRBV28; j_gene: TRBJ1-5; CDR3aa: ASSQEARNQPQH
v_gene: TRBV6-5; j_gene: TRBJ1-2; CDR3aa: ASSSEGLTLGSYT
v_gene: TRBV11-2; j_gene: TRBJ2-7; CDR3aa: ASSPRQGALEQY
v_gene: TRBV28; j_gene: TRBJ2-7; CDR3aa: ASSLITSGSIYEQY
v_gene: TRBV20-1; j_gene: TRBJ2-5; CDR3aa: SLLPQETQY
v_gene: TRBV5-6; j_gene: TRBJ1-2; CDR3aa: ASSFLGAGQGDYGYT
v_gene: TRBV19; j_gene: TRBJ2-5; CDR3aa: ASSTWEPFGNQETQY
v_gene: TRBV4-2; j_gene: TRBJ1-5; CDR3aa: ASSLEQGVGLDQPQH
v_gene: TRBV28; j_gene: TRBJ1-1; CDR3aa: ASTTGMNTEAF
v_gene: TRBV4-3; j_gene: TRBJ2-7; CDR3aa: ASSQDSRTGPSSYEQY
v_gene: TRBV5-1; j_gene: TRBJ2-7; CDR3aa: ASSSSGSGYEQY
v_gene: TRBV20-1; j_gene: TRBJ2-7; CDR3aa: SASSVVGGYEQY
v_gene: TRBV19; j_gene: TRBJ1-2; CDR3aa: ASSPPGQGRHT
v_gene: TRBV21-1; j_gene: TRBJ2-7; CDR3aa: ASSKVEGRSSYEQY
v_gene: TRBV28; j_gene: TRBJ1-2; CDR3aa: ASSLYALQAVGGYT
v_gene: TRBV9; j_gene: TRBJ1-2; CDR3aa: ASSVAETGVYGYT
v_gene: TRBV7-3; j_gene: TRBJ2-3; CDR3aa: ASSFGTSGRNTATQY
v_gene: TRBV28; j_gene: TRBJ1-3; CDR3aa: ASRRFRVSGNTIY
v_gene: TRBV4-1; j_gene: TRBJ2-7; CDR3aa: ASSQDGSGLAGGEQY
v_gene: TRBV28; j_gene: TRBJ2-5; CDR3aa: ASSWRTGGRETQY
v_gene: TRBV5-1; j_gene: TRBJ2-7; CDR3aa: ASSLPRESSYEQY
v_gene: TRBV18; j_gene: TRBJ1-6; CDR3aa: ASSPAIGTGHSPLH
v_gene: TRBV5-1; j_gene: TRBJ1-2; CDR3aa: ASSSVGTGGYGYT
v_gene: TRBV5-6; j_gene: TRBJ1-1; CDR3aa: ASSTPGTGFTEAF
v_gene: TRBV4-2; j_gene: TRBJ1-2; CDR3aa: ASSQVQGEGYT
v_gene: TRBV5-1; j_gene: TRBJ2-7; CDR3aa: ASSLVFRGEQY
v_gene: TRBV24-1; j_gene: TRBJ1-5; CDR3aa: ATSEGGRGSNQPQH
v_gene: TRBV20-1; j_gene: TRBJ2-7; CDR3aa: SASPTGARY